What follows are 31 T cell receptor beta chains derived from one specimen sequenced in a study of T cell responses to AZD1222 COVID-19 vaccine (dated by TCRdb to the early 2020s). Library prep was done by the immunoSEQ multiplex PCR assay. Drawn from immuneACCESS, this table holds only the in-frame rearrangements with V and J called that TCRdb kept. Clones are partly lost; checked studies trace under half to an unresolved V gene and leave the rest unexplained. Within this sample are more than 100,000 clones, with approximately 84% of them counted one time only. In total, the top ten clones hold around a tenth of the sample. The label giving this sample's time point can be read as: baseline before first vaccination. The sample here was peripheral blood, taken on day 0 of AZD1222 vaccination. The origin of the receptors is an adult in good health.

This rearrangement joins TRBV10-3 to TRBJ1-4; a weak D match, TRBD1 (5 bases). The V gene's germline CDR1 is ENHRY and CDR2 SYGVKD. Trimming took 7 bases from V and 4 from J, leaving 13 bases between them. The CDR3 consists of 14 residues. The CDR3 DNA sequence: TGTGCCATCAATTCCGGGGCCGTTAATGAAAAACTGTTTTTT. As protein: CAINSGAVNEKLFF.

This clone was recorded only once. The chain uses TRBV19 and TRBJ2-1, with D perhaps matching TRBD2 (6 bases). The ends were cut back, 3 bases at V and 1 base at J, with 16 bases in the middle. CDR3 length: 17 residues. From germline, CDR1 is LNHDA and CDR2 SQIVND (reference sequence). In DNA, the CDR3 is TGTGCCAGTAGTATTACCCTTAGCGGAAGATCCTACAATGAGCAGTTCTTC. The encoded protein is CASSITLSGRSYNEQFF.

The chain joins TRBV5-1 to TRBJ1-2, with D possibly being TRBD1 (5 bases). V dropped 0 bases and J dropped 4 bases, with 16 bases sitting between them. The CDR3 has 16 amino acids. CDR1 and CDR2 from the germline V gene are SGHRS and YFSETQ. In DNA, the CDR3 is TGCGCCAGCAGCTTGGTCGGTCCCCAAGGGACCTATGGCTACACCTTC. It encodes CASSLVGPQGTYGYTF. Complete variable domain (other parts from reference TRBV5-1 and TRBJ1-2): KAGVTQTPRYLIKTRGQQVTLSCSPISGHRSVSWYQQTPGQGLQFLFEYFSETQRNKGNFPGRFSGRQFSNSRSEMNVSTLELGDSALYLCASSLVGPQGTYGYTFGSGTRLTVV.

CDR3 DNA sequence: TGTGCCAGCAGTTACGACAGGCGGAGCTCCTACAATGAGCAGTTCTTC. This codes for CASSYDRRSSYNEQFF. The rearrangement links TRBV6-2 or TRBV6-3 to TRBJ2-1; D is perhaps TRBD1 (6 bases). V lost 2 bases and J 0 bases, leaving 11 bases between the germline ends. CDR1 and CDR2 (germline): MNHEY, SVGEGT. This CDR3 is built from 16 residues.

This clone was counted only a few times. The chain uses TRBV3-1 (or the pseudogene TRBV3-2) and TRBJ1-1; possibly TRBD1 for D (5 bases). This CDR3 comprises 14 residues. The germline V gene encodes CDR1 LGHDT and CDR2 YNNKEL (reference sequence). V dropped 7 bases and J dropped 1 base, with 13 bases sitting between them. For the CDR3, the DNA is TGTGCCAGCACCCGGGGGGGGAAGAACACTGAAGCTTTCTTT. Its protein product is CASTRGGKNTEAFF.

This clone was picked up one time. The CDR3 coding sequence is TGTGCCAGCAGCCCACAGGGATCTGGAAACACCATATATTTT. It specifies CASSPQGSGNTIYF. The chain has TRBV9 and TRBJ1-3; D may be TRBD1 (6 bases). Germline values: CDR1 SGDLS, CDR2 YYNGEE. The germline V and J ends were trimmed by 4 bases and 1 base, with 9 bases remaining between them. This CDR3 has 14 residues.

This chain links TRBV7-2 with TRBJ2-1; weak D call: TRBD1 (6 bases). V lost 5 bases to trimming and J lost 7 bases, with 18 bases between them. Germline V gene sequence: CDR1 SGHTA, CDR2 FQGNSA. The CDR3 spans 15 residues. CDR3 loop: CASSPRDTKANEQFF. In DNA, the CDR3 is TGTGCCAGCAGCCCCCGGGACACCAAAGCAAATGAGCAGTTCTTC.

V is TRBV9 and J is TRBJ2-2; D remains ambiguous. Germline assignment: CDR1 SGDLS and CDR2 YYNGEE. This CDR3 spans 14 amino acids. V was clipped by 1 base and J by 6 bases, with 10 bases between them. The CDR3, as DNA: TGTGCCAGCAGCGTATTTGTCGGTTCCGGGGAGCTGTTTTTT. Protein product: CASSVFVGSGELFF.

This clone was seen once. The V call is TRBV29-1, the J call TRBJ2-7; 8 bases map to TRBD1. This CDR3 spans 14 amino acids. CDR1 is SQVTM and CDR2 is ANQGSEA in the germline V gene. V trimming: 3 bases; J trimming: 6 bases; junction bases outside the gene matches: 10. CDR3 residues: CSVDTGGFVGEQYF. CDR3 in DNA: TGCAGCGTTGACACAGGGGGTTTTGTTGGCGAGCAGTACTTC.

This chain joins TRBV6-6 and TRBJ2-5; 12 nucleotides line up with TRBD1. V lost 5 bases and J lost 2; bases outside the gene matches: 12. The CDR3 runs 18 residues. In germline, CDR1 is MNHNY, CDR2 SVGAGI (reference sequence). CDR3 in amino acids: CASSPGTGGSPEQETQYF. CDR3 DNA sequence: TGTGCCAGCAGTCCCGGGACAGGGGGCTCCCCGGAGCAAGAGACCCAGTACTTC.

This chain uses TRBV19 with TRBJ2-7; 7 nucleotides match TRBD1. The V segment lost 1 base and the J segment 0 bases; nucleotides outside the gene matches: 3. CDR3 length equals 15 residues. Germline CDR1 and CDR2: LNHDA and SQIVND (reference sequence). The CDR3 is CASSIGRGISYEQYF. The CDR3 DNA reads as TGTGCCAGTAGTATAGGCAGGGGGATCTCCTACGAGCAGTACTTC.

The CDR3: CASSYPSPSTNYGYTF. The CDR3 DNA reads as TGTGCCAGCAGTTACCCATCCCCATCCACTAACTATGGCTACACCTTC. This chain connects TRBV6-2 or TRBV6-3 to TRBJ1-2; D remains unclear. The CDR3 extends over 16 amino acids. Germline V gives CDR1 MNHEY, CDR2 SVGEGT. V dropped 2 bases and J dropped 0 bases, with 13 bases sitting between them.

The chain employs TRBV28 and TRBJ2-7, with 10 bases fitting TRBD1. J lost 6 bases, V lost 4 bases, and 6 bases had no gene match. The CDR3 contains 14 residues. Looked up from germline, CDR1 is MDHEN and CDR2 is SYDVKM. Here the CDR3 reads CASSSGQGSGEQYF. In DNA, the CDR3 is TGTGCCAGCAGTTCGGGACAGGGGAGCGGCGAGCAGTACTTC.

The V call is TRBV5-5, the J call TRBJ1-4, with D unresolved. Germline CDR1 reads SGHKS; CDR2 reads YYEKEE (reference sequence). Trimming took 2 bases from V and 4 from J, leaving 6 bases between them. The CDR3 spans 13 residues. Here the CDR3 reads CASSFVLNEKLFF. The CDR3 DNA reads as TGTGCCAGCAGCTTCGTCCTTAATGAAAAACTGTTTTTT.

This rearrangement joins TRBV30 to TRBJ1-3, with D hard to call. Between the trimmed V and J ends, which lost 1 base and 3 bases, there was a span of 7 bases. CDR3 length: 13 amino acids. Germline V gives CDR1 GTSNPN, CDR2 SVGIG (reference sequence). The DNA of the CDR3 is TGTGCCTGGAGTGCGGGATTTGGAAACACCATATATTTT. Encoded protein: CAWSAGFGNTIYF.

The CDR3 region is CASSQMREAYNEQFF. The CDR3 DNA follows: TGTGCCAGCAGCCAAATGCGGGAGGCCTACAATGAGCAGTTCTTC. The J gene is TRBJ2-1, the V gene TRBV4-2; 8 bases line up with TRBD2. The CDR3 loop spans 15 amino acids. V was clipped by 2 bases and J by 2 bases; unmatched bases: 2. Germline V gene sequence: CDR1 LGHNA, CDR2 YNFKEQ.

A few counts support this clone. This rearrangement joins TRBV6-2 or TRBV6-3 to TRBJ1-2, with a tentative D call TRBD1 (5 bases). The CDR3 has 16 residues. The germline gives CDR1 MNHEY, CDR2 SVGEGT. Deletions cut 0 bases from V and 6 bases from J, with 17 bases between. For the CDR3, the DNA is TGTGCCAGCAGTTACTCTACCGGGGCGGGGGAAGATGGCTACACCTTC. Encoded protein: CASSYSTGAGEDGYTF.

The chain uses TRBV14 and TRBJ1-6; D might be TRBD1 (6 bases). This CDR3 region has 18 residues. Deletions cut 4 bases from V and 4 bases from J, with 20 bases between. Germline CDR1 reads SGHDN; CDR2 reads FVKESK. In DNA form, the CDR3 reads TGTGCCAGCAGCCCCTCCCCCCAGCGGCAGGGGTATAATTCACCCCTCCACTTT. Its translation: CASSPSPQRQGYNSPLHF. The full variable domain, in which reference TRBV14 and TRBJ1-6 provide the parts outside the CDR3, is EAGVTQFPSHSVIEKGQTVTLRCDPISGHDNLYWYRRVMGKEIKFLLHFVKESKQDESGMPNNRFLAERTGGTYSTLKVQPAELEDSGVYFCASSPSPQRQGYNSPLHFGNGTRLTVT.

This rearrangement joins TRBV6-2 or TRBV6-3 to TRBJ2-7; D is ambiguous. V lost 4 bases to trimming and J lost 3 bases, with 4 bases between them. This CDR3 spans 11 amino acids. The germline CDR1 and CDR2 sequences are MNHEY and SVGEGT. The CDR3 coding sequence is TGTGCCAGCAGTTCTAACTACGAGCAGTACTTC. This sequence encodes CASSSNYEQYF.

This clone was observed many times. The chain employs TRBV9 and TRBJ1-3, with D uncertain. CDR3 size: 16 residues. Germline CDR1 is SGDLS and CDR2 is YYNGEE. Trimming removed 3 bases at V and 4 bases at J, with 17 bases between. The CDR3 region is CASSGRPGQRGNTIYF. In nucleotides, the CDR3 is TGTGCCAGCAGCGGACGGCCGGGCCAGAGGGGAAACACCATATATTTT.

The CDR3 loop reads CASSDDDRRAFF. CDR3 DNA: TGTGCCAGCAGTGACGACGACAGACGGGCTTTCTTT. V gene TRBV2 combines with J gene TRBJ1-1; possible D gene TRBD1, 5 bases. From germline, CDR1 is SNHLY and CDR2 FYNNEI. Trimming removed 3 bases from V and 11 bases from J, with 13 bases in between. The CDR3 spans 12 residues.

Notes on this clone: Distinct nucleotide sequences in the sample also encode this CDR3. The chain carries TRBV7-6 and TRBJ2-1; 9 nucleotides align to TRBD2. Germline V lookup: CDR1 SGHVS, CDR2 FNYEAQ. Unmatched junction bases numbered 9, after V lost 1 base and J lost 8 bases. The CDR3 has 16 residues. The CDR3 region is CASSLGGGRALDEQFF. The DNA of the CDR3 is TGTGCCAGCAGCTTAGGGGGCGGGAGGGCCCTAGATGAGCAGTTCTTC.

The rearrangement links TRBV27 to TRBJ2-3; D could derive from TRBD1 or TRBD2 (5 bases each). Trimming cost V 4 bases and J 14 bases, with 19 bases left between them. The CDR3 runs to 13 residues. Germline V gene data show CDR1 as MNHEY and CDR2 as SMNVEV (reference sequence). The CDR3 here is CASSWSTIRDLYF. Here the CDR3 DNA reads TGTGCCAGCAGTTGGTCGACGATCCGGGACCTGTATTTT.

J is TRBJ2-7 and V is TRBV13; 10 bases fit TRBD2. The CDR3 is 16 residues long. Germline V gene sequence: CDR1 PRHDT, CDR2 FYEKMQ (reference sequence). V was pared by 1 base and J by 5 bases, with 8 bases of the junction left unmatched. The DNA of the CDR3 is TGTGCCAGCAGCTTAGACCGGCCTAGCGGGAGCCACGAGCAGTACTTC. Translated, it gives CASSLDRPSGSHEQYF. Together with reference TRBV13 and TRBJ2-7, the CDR3 gives the full variable domain: AAGVIQSPRHLIKEKRETATLKCYPIPRHDTVYWYQQGPGQDPQFLISFYEKMQSDKGSIPDRFSAQQFSDYHSELNMSSLELGDSALYFCASSLDRPSGSHEQYFGPGTRLTVT.

The J gene is TRBJ2-2, the V gene TRBV21-1; the table assigns TRBD2, which was not confirmed against the DNA. TRBV21-1 is described as a pseudogene. The CDR3 is 15 residues long. This CDR3 reads CASPLGLADTGELFF. In DNA, the CDR3 is TGTGCCAGCCCCTTGGGACTAGCCGACACCGGGGAGCTGTTTTTT.

This chain connects TRBV5-1 to TRBJ2-5, with unresolved D. The germline gives CDR1 SGHRS, CDR2 YFSETQ. The germline V and J ends were trimmed by 4 bases and 1 base, with 8 bases remaining between them. The length of the CDR3 is 13 residues. CDR3 nucleotide sequence: TGCGCCAGCAGCACCCGGTTCCAAGAGACCCAGTACTTC. Its protein product is CASSTRFQETQYF.

The V gene is TRBV11-2, the J gene TRBJ1-5, with D uncertain. The germline V gene encodes CDR1 SGHAT and CDR2 FQNNGV. The CDR3 runs to 13 residues. The V and J ends lost 2 bases and 7 bases respectively, with 9 bases between them. Here the CDR3 DNA reads TGTGCCAGCAGCTTAAACTCGGAACAGCCCCAGCATTTT. As protein: CASSLNSEQPQHF.

The V call is TRBV11-2, the J call TRBJ2-3; 9 bases agree with TRBD2. This CDR3 contains 16 residues. V gave up 1 base and J gave up 2 bases; unmatched junction bases: 4. Germline values: CDR1 SGHAT, CDR2 FQNNGV. The CDR3 loop is CASSLGLAAFTDTQYF. For the CDR3, the DNA is TGTGCCAGCAGCTTAGGACTAGCGGCATTCACAGATACGCAGTATTTT.

The chain combines TRBV2 with TRBJ2-7; D may be TRBD2 (5 bases). V lost 6 bases to trimming and J lost 1 base, with 13 bases between them. Per the germline V gene, CDR1 is SNHLY and CDR2 is FYNNEI. CDR3 length: 14 residues. The CDR3 region is CASRTLRDSYEQYF. The CDR3 coding sequence is TGTGCCAGCAGAACACTCCGGGATTCCTACGAGCAGTACTTC.

The rearrangement links TRBV4-1 to TRBJ1-1; no definite D call. CDR1 and CDR2 (germline): MGHRA, YSYEKL. CDR3 length: 13 residues. Trimming removed 1 base from V and 6 bases from J, with 9 bases in between. As DNA, the CDR3 is TGCGCCAGCAGCCAAGTAGGTCTTCCTGAAGCTTTCTTT. It translates to CASSQVGLPEAFF.

This chain links TRBV7-9 with TRBJ2-2; TRBD1 might be the D (5 bases). CDR3 length: 13 residues. Germline CDR1 and CDR2: SEHNR and FQNEAQ (reference sequence). The V end lost 5 bases, the J end lost 4 bases, and 8 bases lay between the germline ends. CDR3 nucleotides: TGTGCCAGCAGCCCCAGGGTCACCGGGGAGCTGTTTTTT. As protein: CASSPRVTGELFF.